This entry concerns a single T cell receptor (beta chain). Its antigen is still unknown. The data were produced by immunoSEQ multiplex PCR, yet TCRdb's version contains in-frame clones alone and is incomplete. The table has 150,000 to 200,000 clones, approximately 91% seen once; the top ten hold approximately 4.8%. This specimen belongs to a study of lymphopenia after photon versus proton radiotherapy. The CDR3 is made up of 17 amino acids. Germline V gene sequence: CDR1 SGHRS, CDR2 YFSETQ. V was cut by 4 bases and J by 0 bases, with 17 bases left in between. Study results and limitations: After the lymphocyte nadir, photon-treated repertoires showed oligoclonal expansion, especially of CD8+ Temra cells.

The chain links TRBV5-1 to TRBJ1-5; D is possibly TRBD1 (6 bases). The sequencing used peripheral blood, collected from a patient treated with photon-based radiotherapy. The receptor's source is a man over 45 with gastric cancer. The CDR3 nucleotides read TGCGCCAGCAGCGTGGGGGCTCGACAGATTAGCAATCAGCCCCAGCATTTT. It translates to CASSVGARQISNQPQHF.